Following are 27 T cell receptor beta chains from one sample sequenced in a study of CD4 and CD8 cells across lung adenocarcinoma regions. TCRdb re-called the PCR reads through MiXCR, storing one row per CDR3 protein. The repertoire includes 5,500 to 6,500 distinct CDR3 sequences, around 49% of them detected once, and 87% sits in the top ten. The sample was CD8+ T cells from the margin of a lung tumor. Receptors were obtained from a male donor with lung adenocarcinoma. The CD4 and CD8 labels of this study may be unreliable.

This clonotype was counted between two and nine times. The V gene is TRBV6-1, the J gene TRBJ1-6; no clear D. The CDR3 spans 11 residues. Germline values: CDR1 MNHNS, CDR2 SASEGT. The germline V and J ends were trimmed by 1 base and 9 bases, with 1 base remaining between them. In DNA, the CDR3 is TGTGCCAGCAGTGAAGTTTCACCCCTCCACTTT. Protein product: CASSEVSPLHF.

In its sample, this clonotype was seen once. This sequence joins TRBV4-1 and TRBJ2-3, with a tentative D call TRBD1 (6 bases). The V end lost 2 bases, the J end lost 5 bases, and 17 bases lay between the germline ends. From germline, CDR1 is MGHRA and CDR2 YSYEKL. The CDR3 is made up of 16 amino acids. CDR3 residues: CASSQTGTGSQDTQYF. The CDR3 bases are TGCGCCAGCAGCCAAACGGGTACAGGGAGTCAAGATACGCAGTATTTT.

At least ten counts were recorded for this clonotype. The chain carries TRBV6-5 and TRBJ2-1; D unresolved. This CDR3 spans 13 amino acids. V was pared by 0 bases and J by 8 bases, with 8 bases between. Germline V gene data show CDR1 as MNHEY and CDR2 as SVGAGI. The CDR3 DNA reads as TGTGCCAGCAGTTACTCAATGGGCTATGAGCAGTTCTTC. It encodes CASSYSMGYEQFF.

This clonotype was seen many times. V gene TRBV6-1 combines with J gene TRBJ2-7; no clear D. The CDR3 totals 11 residues. V lost 8 bases and J lost 3, with 8 bases in between. Germline CDR1 is MNHNS and CDR2 is SASEGT. CDR3 region: CASRGNYEQYF. The CDR3 nucleotides read TGTGCCAGCCGTGGGAACTACGAGCAGTACTTC.

This clonotype is termed medium-sized. The chain couples TRBV6-1 to TRBJ1-1; TRBD1 aligns across 7 bases. Germline-derived CDR1 and CDR2 are MNHNS and SASEGT. This CDR3 region has 15 residues. After removal of 7 bases from V and 3 bases from J, the junction contained 11 bases not matched to a gene. CDR3 nucleotides: TGTGCCAGCAACACCAAAGGGGGCGCGGACACTGAAGCTTTCTTT. This translates into CASNTKGGADTEAFF.

V usage is TRBV6-1 and J usage is TRBJ2-4; tentatively, D is TRBD1 (6 bases). The last part of the DNA fits TRBJ2-5 better; the J call may be wrong. The CDR3 has 15 amino acids. CDR1 MNHNS and CDR2 SASEGT come from the germline V gene. The CDR3 protein is CASSEGSGAQETQYF. Written as DNA, the CDR3 is TGTGCCAGCAGTGAAGGGTCAGGGGCCCAAGAGACCCAGTACTTC.

The J gene is TRBJ2-3, the V gene TRBV6-5; perhaps TRBD2 as D (5 bases). The CDR3 length is 16 residues. Per the germline V gene, CDR1 is MNHEY and CDR2 is SVGAGI. V was shortened by 2 bases and J by 0 bases, with 12 bases between the two germline ends. This CDR3 is CASSYRRGSSTDTQYF. For the CDR3, the DNA is TGTGCCAGCAGTTACCGACGCGGGTCTAGCACAGATACGCAGTATTTT.

In its sample, this clonotype was seen many times. The rearrangement links TRBV6-1 to TRBJ2-3, with 7 bases that match TRBD2. V lost 0 bases to trimming and J lost 3 bases; unmatched junction nucleotides: 9. The CDR3 spans 17 residues. CDR1 and CDR2 from the germline V gene are MNHNS and SASEGT. The CDR3 nucleotides are TGTGCCAGCAGTGAAGCCGGCGGGGGAATGGGAACAGATACGCAGTATTTT. Translating it yields CASSEAGGGMGTDTQYF.

This chain uses TRBV10-1 with TRBJ2-2, with no clear D. The V gene lost 5 bases and the J gene lost 5 bases, with 12 bases spanning the gap. The CDR3 runs 14 residues. Germline CDR1 is WNHNN and CDR2 is SYGVQD (reference sequence). In DNA, the CDR3 is TGCGCCAGCAGTCGCAGGACGGATACCGGGGAGCTGTTTTTT. It encodes CASSRRTDTGELFF.

The chain recombines TRBV27 with TRBJ2-5, with TRBD1 identical over 7 bases. The CDR3 is made up of 14 amino acids. J was trimmed by 10 bases and V by 7 bases; bases with no gene match: 15. Germline assignment: CDR1 MNHEY and CDR2 SMNVEV (reference sequence). CDR3 region: CASTMRGPAEVQYF. CDR3 DNA: TGTGCCAGCACTATGAGGGGGCCCGCTGAGGTCCAGTACTTC.

To note about this clonotype: A read error may explain this, as a much larger clone is one base away. V usage is TRBV6-1 and J usage is TRBJ2-1; unclear D gene. Germline assignment: CDR1 MNHNS and CDR2 SASEGT. This CDR3 is 14 amino acids long. V was clipped by 1 base and J by 10 bases, with 14 bases between them. The CDR3 nucleotides are TGTGCCAGCAGTGAAGTTGGAGAAGTGGGCGAGCAGTTCTTC. Protein product: CASSEVGEVGEQFF.

This clonotype was found a few times. The rearrangement joins TRBV10-3 to TRBJ2-2, with 9 positions matching TRBD1. After removal of 6 bases from V and 4 bases from J, the junction contained 3 bases not matched to a gene. The CDR3 length is 14 residues. In germline, CDR1 is ENHRY, CDR2 SYGVKD. The CDR3 region is CAIRPGQGTGELFF. As DNA, the CDR3 is TGTGCCATCAGACCGGGACAGGGCACCGGGGAGCTGTTTTTT.

There are a few counts of this clonotype. The J gene is TRBJ2-1, the V gene TRBV7-6, with 7 bases matching TRBD2. From germline, CDR1 is SGHVS and CDR2 FNYEAQ. J was trimmed by 4 bases and V by 2 bases; bases with no gene match: 8. CDR3 length: 16 amino acids. The CDR3 sequence is CASSLFAASGYNEQFF. The CDR3 coding sequence is TGTGCCAGCAGCTTATTCGCCGCTAGCGGATACAATGAGCAGTTCTTC.

The chain links TRBV7-2 to TRBJ2-1; 12 bases match TRBD2. The last part of the DNA fits TRBJ2-5 better; the J call may be wrong. CDR1 and CDR2 from the germline V gene are SGHTA and FQGNSA. The CDR3 consists of 15 residues. The CDR3: CASSADLAGGKTQYF. The CDR3 DNA follows: TGTGCCAGCAGCGCCGATCTAGCGGGGGGGAAGACCCAGTACTTC.

The chain links TRBV27 to TRBJ2-5, with a tentative D call TRBD2 (5 bases). The CDR3 covers 14 residues. Trimming removed 3 bases from V and 8 bases from J, with 16 bases in between. Germline lookup yields CDR1 MNHEY and CDR2 SMNVEV (reference sequence). CDR3: CASSFSRGMLTQYF. As DNA, the CDR3 is TGTGCCAGCAGTTTTTCCCGGGGTATGCTTACCCAGTACTTC.

In this sample, this clonotype turned up a few times. A much larger clone lies a single base off, so this may be a read error. V and J are TRBV6-1 and TRBJ2-1; 7 positions match TRBD1. The CDR3 has 13 residues. Trimming cost V 6 bases and J 10 bases; bases outside gene matches: 9. Germline lookup yields CDR1 MNHNS and CDR2 SASEGT. The CDR3 DNA reads as TGTGCCAGCAGGAGCGGACAGGCCTACGAGCAGTTCTTC. It translates to CASRSGQAYEQFF.

This rearrangement joins TRBV10-3 to TRBJ2-3; D is ambiguous. CDR1 and CDR2 from the germline V gene are ENHRY and SYGVKD. The V gene lost 9 bases and the J gene lost 12 bases, with 19 bases spanning the gap. The CDR3 contains 12 residues. For the CDR3, the DNA is TGTGCCATTGCGACAAACTCAGAGACCCAGTATTTT. The encoded protein is CAIATNSETQYF.

In its sample, this clonotype was seen a few times. The chain employs TRBV27 and TRBJ2-7; the D is unclear. Germline CDR1 is MNHEY and CDR2 is SMNVEV (reference sequence). CDR3 length: 15 residues. The germline V and J ends were trimmed by 5 bases and 0 bases, with 14 bases remaining between them. The CDR3 bases are TGTGCCAGCAGTCTCGACGGCGAAGGCTCCTACGAGCAGTACTTC. It is translated as CASSLDGEGSYEQYF.

This clonotype showed up many times. The V and J genes are TRBV6-1 and TRBJ2-7, with D uncertain. Germline V gene data show CDR1 as MNHNS and CDR2 as SASEGT. V was shortened by 8 bases and J by 2 bases, with 22 bases between the two germline ends. This CDR3 is built from 16 residues. The CDR3 is CASRAYPLVATYEQYF. CDR3 DNA sequence: TGTGCCAGCCGGGCTTACCCCCTGGTGGCCACCTACGAGCAGTACTTC.

Comment on this clonotype: Because the CDR3's place on the DNA is in doubt, the DNA is left out and the CDR3 is given as listed by TCRdb. The V and J genes are TRBV6-1 and TRBJ2-2. Germline CDR1 and CDR2: MNHNS and SASEGT. The CDR3 contains 19 residues when both ends are counted. Here the CDR3 reads CASSRIYEQYFGNTGELFF.

CDR3 residues: CASSFTGVTYEQYF. DNA for the CDR3: TGTGCCAGCAGCTTTACGGGGGTAACCTACGAGCAGTACTTC. The chain carries TRBV7-9 and TRBJ2-7, with D perhaps TRBD2 (6 bases). Trimming removed 3 bases from V and 2 bases from J, with 11 bases in between. CDR3 length: 14 amino acids. Germline assignment: CDR1 SEHNR and CDR2 FQNEAQ (reference sequence).

The CDR3 DNA is TGTGCCAGCAGTCATGCGGCTTCGAGCACCGGGGAGCTGTTTTTT. This gives the protein CASSHAASSTGELFF. The chain has TRBV6-1 and TRBJ2-2; D remains unclear. Trimming removed 5 bases at V and 4 bases at J, with 14 bases between. This CDR3 comprises 15 residues. Germline CDR1 is MNHNS and CDR2 is SASEGT.

This clonotype was found a few times. V is TRBV12-3 or TRBV12-4 and J is TRBJ2-3, with D uncertain. This CDR3 is 12 amino acids long. The V gene lost 6 bases and the J gene lost 6 bases, with 10 bases spanning the gap. The CDR3 here is CASSLHGDTQYF. The CDR3 DNA reads as TGTGCCAGCAGCCTTCACGGCGATACGCAGTATTTT.

This chain connects TRBV27 to TRBJ2-5; D possibly corresponds to TRBD2 (5 bases). Matching the DNA end better, TRBJ2-7 makes the J call doubtful. There are 14 residues in the CDR3. Germline V CDR1 and CDR2: MNHEY, SMNVEV (reference sequence). The CDR3 region is CASSSQTRTYEQYF. CDR3 bases: TGTGCCAGCAGCTCCCAAACTAGGACCTACGAGCAGTACTTC.

This clonotype was observed at least ten times. This chain uses TRBV11-2 with TRBJ2-5; maybe TRBD1 (6 bases). The germline V gene encodes CDR1 SGHAT and CDR2 FQNNGV. The CDR3 sequence is 16 residues long. Trimming shortened V by 5 bases and J by 5 bases, and 21 bases separated the two germline ends. The CDR3 DNA sequence: TGTGCCAGCAGCCTCCTCTCTACAGGGTTCCAGGAGACCCAGTACTTC. It codes for CASSLLSTGFQETQYF.

This clonotype occurred a few times. The chain joins TRBV6-5 to TRBJ2-1; D is possibly TRBD2 (6 bases). Germline assignment: CDR1 MNHEY and CDR2 SVGAGI. V was cut by 4 bases and J by 0 bases, with 13 bases left in between. CDR3 length: 16 residues. The CDR3 DNA reads TGTGCCAGCAGTTCGAGCGGGCCGAGCTCCTACAATGAGCAGTTCTTC. Protein sequence: CASSSSGPSSYNEQFF.

In its sample, this clonotype was seen many times. The chain carries TRBV7-2 and TRBJ1-6, with a weak D call TRBD1 (6 bases). The CDR3 runs 15 residues. CDR1 and CDR2 (germline): SGHTA, FQGNSA. V was pared by 1 base and J by 5 bases, with 9 bases between. This CDR3 is CASSLGAGDNSPLHF. Here the CDR3 DNA reads TGTGCCAGCAGCTTAGGAGCAGGGGATAATTCACCCCTCCACTTT.